This T cell receptor beta chain was identified in a study of CXCR3-negative and CXCR3-positive naive CD8 T cells. Regarding this clonotype: What it binds is unknown.

Germline V gene sequence: CDR1 DFQATT, CDR2 SNEGSKA (reference sequence). This CDR3 is 16 amino acids long. Notes on the study in general: More hydrophobic TRB CDR3s occurred in CXCR3-positive than in CXCR3-negative naive cells.

5' RACE that incorporated UMI labels was used to prepare the TRB cDNA libraries. TCRdb re-called the 5' RACE reads and gives one entry per CDR3 protein, without DNA. This table lists some 150,000 distinct CDR3 sequences. This TCR came from a human donor in good health. Some clones in this sample may be carry-over from other donors' samples. The V gene is TRBV20-1, the J gene TRBJ2-7; there is no DNA to check the TCRdb D call of TRBD2. The sequencing sample was made of naive CXCR3+ CD8+ T cells from blood. Subset indicated: CD45RO-CCR7+CD27+CD95- naive CD8+ T cells expressing CXCR3 (TNR3+). Here the CDR3 reads CSARGTSGGTSYEQYF.